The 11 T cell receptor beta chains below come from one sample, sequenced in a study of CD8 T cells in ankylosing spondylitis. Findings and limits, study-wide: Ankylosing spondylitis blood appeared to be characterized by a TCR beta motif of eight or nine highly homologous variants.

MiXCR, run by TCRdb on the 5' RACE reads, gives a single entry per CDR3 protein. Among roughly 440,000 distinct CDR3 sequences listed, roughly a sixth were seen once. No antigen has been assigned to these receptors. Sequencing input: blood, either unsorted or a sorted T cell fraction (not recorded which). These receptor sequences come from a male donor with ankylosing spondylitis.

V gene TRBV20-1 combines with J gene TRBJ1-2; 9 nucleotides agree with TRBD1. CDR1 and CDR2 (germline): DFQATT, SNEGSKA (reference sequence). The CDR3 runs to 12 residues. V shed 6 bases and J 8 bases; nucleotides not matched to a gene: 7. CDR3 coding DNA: TGCAGTGCCCGGGACAGGGTTAAAGGCTACACCTTC. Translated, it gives CSARDRVKGYTF.

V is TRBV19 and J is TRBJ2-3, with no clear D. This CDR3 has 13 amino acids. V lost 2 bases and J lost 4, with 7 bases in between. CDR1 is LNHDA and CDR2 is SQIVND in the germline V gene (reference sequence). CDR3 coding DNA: TGTGCCAGTAGTATAAAGAGTGCAGATACGCAGTATTTT. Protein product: CASSIKSADTQYF.

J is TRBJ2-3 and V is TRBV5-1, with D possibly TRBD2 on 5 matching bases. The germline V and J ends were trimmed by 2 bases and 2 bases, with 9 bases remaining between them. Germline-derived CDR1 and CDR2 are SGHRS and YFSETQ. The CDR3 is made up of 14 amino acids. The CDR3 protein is CASSLEGYTDTQYF. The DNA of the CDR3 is TGCGCCAGCAGCTTAGAGGGCTACACAGATACGCAGTATTTT.

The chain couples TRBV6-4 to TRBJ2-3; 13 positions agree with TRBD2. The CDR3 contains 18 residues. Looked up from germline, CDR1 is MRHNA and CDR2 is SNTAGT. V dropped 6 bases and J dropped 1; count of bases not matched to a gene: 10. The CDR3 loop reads CASSPTSGGAAGTDTQYF. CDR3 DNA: TGTGCCAGCAGCCCCACTAGCGGGGGGGCCGCTGGCACAGATACGCAGTATTTT.

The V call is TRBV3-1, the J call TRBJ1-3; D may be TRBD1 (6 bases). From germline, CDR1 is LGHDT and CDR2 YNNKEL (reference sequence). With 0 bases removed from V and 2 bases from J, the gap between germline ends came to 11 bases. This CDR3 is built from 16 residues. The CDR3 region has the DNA TGTGCCAGCAGCCAAGAGGGATGGGGGCCTGGAAACACCATATATTTT. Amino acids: CASSQEGWGPGNTIYF.

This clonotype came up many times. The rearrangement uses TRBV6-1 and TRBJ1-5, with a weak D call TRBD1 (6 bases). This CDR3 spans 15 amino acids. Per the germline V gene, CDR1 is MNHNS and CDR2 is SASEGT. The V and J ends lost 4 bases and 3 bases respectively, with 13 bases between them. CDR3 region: CASSAVRGSNQPQHF. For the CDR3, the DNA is TGTGCCAGCAGTGCGGTCAGGGGATCCAATCAGCCCCAGCATTTT.

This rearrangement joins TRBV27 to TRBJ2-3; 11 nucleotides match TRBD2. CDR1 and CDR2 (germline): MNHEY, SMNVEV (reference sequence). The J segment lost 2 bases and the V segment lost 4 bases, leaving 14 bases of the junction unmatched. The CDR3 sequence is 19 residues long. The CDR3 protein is CASSSENKIAGGPTDTQYF. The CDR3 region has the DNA TGTGCCAGCAGTTCCGAAAACAAAATAGCGGGAGGGCCCACAGATACGCAGTATTTT.

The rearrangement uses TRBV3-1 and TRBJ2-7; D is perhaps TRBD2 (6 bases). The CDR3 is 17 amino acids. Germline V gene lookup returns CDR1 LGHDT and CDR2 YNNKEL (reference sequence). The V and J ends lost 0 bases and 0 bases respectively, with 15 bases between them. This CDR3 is CASSQDIPRRDSYEQYF. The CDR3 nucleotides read TGTGCCAGCAGCCAAGACATCCCGAGGCGGGACTCCTACGAGCAGTACTTC.

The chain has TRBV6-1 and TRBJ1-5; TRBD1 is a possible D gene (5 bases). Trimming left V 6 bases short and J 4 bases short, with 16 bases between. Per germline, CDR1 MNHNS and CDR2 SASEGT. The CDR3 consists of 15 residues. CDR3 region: CASSPGLLANQPQHF. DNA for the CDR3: TGTGCCAGCAGCCCAGGGTTGTTAGCAAATCAGCCCCAGCATTTT.

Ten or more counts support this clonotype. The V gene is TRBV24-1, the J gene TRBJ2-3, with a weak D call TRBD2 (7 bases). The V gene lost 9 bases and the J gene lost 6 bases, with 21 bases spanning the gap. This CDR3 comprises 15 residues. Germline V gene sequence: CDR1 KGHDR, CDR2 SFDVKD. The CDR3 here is CATSKIGGRSDTQYF. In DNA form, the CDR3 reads TGTGCCACCTCGAAAATCGGGGGGCGCTCGGATACGCAGTATTTT.

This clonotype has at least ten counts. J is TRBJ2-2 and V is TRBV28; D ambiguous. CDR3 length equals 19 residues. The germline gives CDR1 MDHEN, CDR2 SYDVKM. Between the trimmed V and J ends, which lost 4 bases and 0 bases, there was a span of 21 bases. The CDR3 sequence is CASSSAGPSMGSNTGELFF. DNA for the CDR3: TGTGCCAGCAGTTCCGCCGGGCCCTCTATGGGCTCGAACACCGGGGAGCTGTTTTTT.